These 3 T cell receptor beta chains came from one sample sequenced in a study of T-cell reconstitution after alpha-beta-depleted transplantation in children. A library of TCRbeta sequences, prepared with unique molecular identifiers, was generated. TCRdb used MiXCR to reprocess the PCR reads, holding one entry per CDR3 protein. The sample has around 250,000 distinct CDR3 sequences, approximately 9.6% seen once. The sequencing here drew on PBMCs from the stem cell graft donor, taken from the stem cell graft. The receptors were gathered from a human donor who donated a stem cell graft to a child with SCID.

This sequence joins TRBV12-3 or TRBV12-4 and TRBJ2-2; 10 bases match TRBD2. Germline trimming cut 2 bases from V and 2 bases from J; bases unmatched to any gene: 8. This CDR3 is built from 18 residues. The DNA of the CDR3 is TGTGCCAGCAGTTTATCGGCTAGCGGGGGCCGAAACACCGGGGAGCTGTTTTTT. The encoded protein is CASSLSASGGRNTGELFF.

This clonotype turned up a few times. The chain uses TRBV2 and TRBJ2-1; a possible D gene is TRBD2 (6 bases). The germline V gene has CDR1 SNHLY and CDR2 FYNNEI. The CDR3 is 13 amino acids. The ends were cut back, 7 bases at V and 9 bases at J, with 16 bases in the middle. The CDR3 coding sequence is TGTGCCAGCAAGGAACTAGCAGGTTTTGAGCAGTTCTTC. Amino acids: CASKELAGFEQFF. Using reference TRBV2 and TRBJ2-1 for the parts outside the CDR3, the full variable domain is EPEVTQTPSHQVTQMGQEVILRCVPISNHLYFYWYRQILGQKVEFLVSFYNNEISEKSEIFDDQFSVERPDGSNFTLKIRSTKLEDSAMYFCASKELAGFEQFFGPGTRLTVL.

The CDR3, as DNA: TGTGCCAGTAGTCAGGCAGATCGAGGACCCCTCCACTTT. Its translation is CASSQADRGPLHF. The chain employs TRBV19 and TRBJ1-6, with D unclear. V lost 5 bases to trimming and J lost 12 bases, with 14 bases between them. Germline V lookup: CDR1 LNHDA, CDR2 SQIVND (reference sequence). The CDR3 has 13 residues.